This T cell receptor beta chain was captured by sequencing in a study of cytomegalovirus exposure and HLA in healthy donors. Study-level background: In an early release, HLA-typed donors contributed tens of millions of unique TCR sequences.

Study-wide results and limits: Among TCR beta chains, those listed as cytomegalovirus-associated numbered over 150.

This CDR3 comprises 17 residues. Germline V gene lookup returns CDR1 SEHNR and CDR2 FQNEAQ (reference sequence). V lost 1 base, J lost 0 bases, and 13 bases lay in between. The PCR had 60 Vbeta and 13 Jbeta primers. TCRdb's table, derived via immunoSEQ multiplex PCR, lists solely in-frame clones and lacks some. The table has some 100,000 clones, approximately 71% seen once. This clone appeared a single time. No antigen is known for it. This TCR was sampled from a woman aged 18-29 years in good health and CMV-seropositive. Sequencing input: PBMCs. This chain joins TRBV7-9 and TRBJ2-1; the D is unclear. CDR3 protein: CASSLDLGRSSYNEQFF. The CDR3 DNA follows: TGTGCCAGCAGCTTAGATCTGGGTCGGAGCTCCTACAATGAGCAGTTCTTC.